These 18 T cell receptor beta chains were all obtained from the same sample, sequenced in a study of blood T cell repertoires in COVID-19. Clones were read by immunoSEQ multiplex PCR, and TCRdb kept only the in-frame ones, dropping some. The profile covers 130,000 or so clones, with roughly three quarters appearing a single time and over 7% taken by the ten largest. Sequenced sample: peripheral blood. Source of these receptors: a human donor in a cohort sampled during active COVID-19.

The chain joins TRBV18 to TRBJ1-4; D is ambiguous. V was clipped by 6 bases and J by 0 bases, with 11 bases between them. The CDR3 covers 15 residues. The germline gives CDR1 KGHSH, CDR2 LQKENI. The CDR3 sequence is CASSPIVATNEKLFF. In DNA form, the CDR3 reads TGTGCCAGCTCCCCGATAGTCGCAACTAATGAAAAACTGTTTTTT.

V gene TRBV27 combines with J gene TRBJ2-7; D possibly corresponds to TRBD2 (7 bases). Germline V lookup: CDR1 MNHEY, CDR2 SMNVEV (reference sequence). The CDR3 has 15 amino acids. Deletions cut 2 bases from V and 3 bases from J, with 14 bases between. The CDR3 here is CASSLGGGGLYEQYF. The CDR3 region has the DNA TGTGCCAGCAGTTTAGGTGGGGGGGGCCTCTACGAGCAGTACTTC.

This clone is a singleton in its sample. The genes are TRBV3-1 (or the pseudogene TRBV3-2) and TRBJ2-3, with D unresolved. V lost 1 base, J lost 1 base, and 12 bases lay in between. Germline CDR1 reads LGHDT; CDR2 reads YNNKEL (reference sequence). The CDR3 consists of 16 residues. CDR3 loop: CASSQGVTLGTDTQYF. Here the CDR3 DNA reads TGTGCCAGCAGCCAAGGCGTTACCCTCGGCACAGATACGCAGTATTTT.

The rearrangement uses TRBV7-9 and TRBJ2-7; perhaps TRBD1 as D (6 bases). Germline lookup yields CDR1 SEHNR and CDR2 FQNEAQ (reference sequence). The CDR3 totals 12 residues. Trimming pared 5 bases from V and 1 base from J, leaving 6 bases between. CDR3 protein: CASSQGSYEQYF. Written as DNA, the CDR3 is TGTGCCAGCAGCCAGGGGTCCTACGAGCAGTACTTC.

This clone showed up just a few times. Here the CDR3 DNA reads TGTGCCAGCAGTTTGGGGACAGCTAGCAATCAGCCCCAGCATTTT. It is translated as CASSLGTASNQPQHF. The gene calls are TRBV27 and TRBJ1-5; 7 bases map to TRBD1. Germline-derived CDR1 and CDR2 are MNHEY and SMNVEV (reference sequence). The V segment lost 3 bases and the J segment 0 bases; nucleotides outside the gene matches: 2. This CDR3 spans 15 amino acids.

The J gene is TRBJ1-2, the V gene TRBV12-3 or TRBV12-4, with D unresolved. The CDR3 is 12 amino acids. The ends were cut back, 6 bases at V and 6 bases at J, with 11 bases in the middle. The CDR3, as DNA: TGTGCCAGCAGCCGGGCGGGTGATGGCTACACCTTC. This codes for CASSRAGDGYTF.

This chain's CDR3 is CASSLVRGVAYTF. CDR3 nucleotides: TGTGCCAGCAGCTTGGTGCGGGGAGTCGCCTACACCTTC. This rearrangement joins TRBV5-6 to TRBJ1-2; D gene ambiguous. V lost 0 bases and J 10 bases, leaving 13 bases between the germline ends. The CDR3 has 13 residues. Germline CDR1 and CDR2: SGHDT and YYEEEE.

This chain uses TRBV7-8 with TRBJ2-3; TRBD2 agrees at 12 bases. Trimming removed 8 bases from V and 6 bases from J; junction bases left unmatched: 6. CDR3 size: 14 residues. From germline, CDR1 is SGHVS and CDR2 FQNEAQ. The CDR3 bases are TGTGCCAGCCGCTACGGGACTAGCGGGGATACGCAGTATTTT. Amino acids: CASRYGTSGDTQYF. Together with reference TRBV7-8 and TRBJ2-3, the CDR3 gives the full variable domain: GAGVSQSPRYKVAKRGQDVALRCDPISGHVSLFWYQQALGQGPEFLTYFQNEAQLDKSGLPSDRFFAERPEGSVSTLKIQRTQQEDSAVYLCASRYGTSGDTQYFGPGTRLTVL.

The chain combines TRBV10-1 with TRBJ1-1, with 8 bases fitting TRBD1. The trim removed 5 bases at V and 5 bases at J, leaving 7 bases unmatched. CDR1 is WNHNN and CDR2 is SYGVQD in the germline V gene (reference sequence). The CDR3 runs to 14 residues. CDR3 in amino acids: CASSPGQVWTEAFF. DNA of the CDR3: TGCGCCAGCAGTCCGGGACAGGTTTGGACTGAAGCTTTCTTT.

A few counts support this clone. The gene calls are TRBV7-9 and TRBJ2-7; maybe TRBD2 (5 bases). The CDR3 extends over 12 amino acids. Looked up from germline, CDR1 is SEHNR and CDR2 is FQNEAQ (reference sequence). Deletions cut 8 bases from V and 1 base from J, with 9 bases between. The CDR3 region has the DNA TGTGCCAGCTCTGACTATTCCTACGAGCAGTACTTC. This gives the protein CASSDYSYEQYF.

The rearrangement links TRBV5-1 to TRBJ2-7; possible D gene TRBD1, 5 bases. The germline CDR1 and CDR2 sequences are SGHRS and YFSETQ. CDR3 length equals 15 residues. Trimming cost V 0 bases and J 5 bases, with 15 bases left between them. CDR3 sequence reads: CASSLGQGSGHEQYF. The DNA for the CDR3 is TGCGCCAGCAGCTTGGGGCAGGGTTCAGGGCACGAGCAGTACTTC.

The sample holds a few counts of this clone. The chain employs TRBV7-9 and TRBJ1-1, with D uncertain. Trimming removed 11 bases at V and 1 base at J, with 11 bases between. The CDR3 runs to 12 residues. Germline values: CDR1 SEHNR, CDR2 FQNEAQ (reference sequence). CDR3: CALAHQNTEAFF. The CDR3 region has the DNA TGTGCCCTCGCACACCAGAACACTGAAGCTTTCTTT.

The CDR3 loop reads CASTSVAGGEQYF. CDR3 DNA: TGTGCCAGCACCTCCGTAGCCGGTGGCGAGCAGTACTTC. The chain joins TRBV16 to TRBJ2-7, with D hard to call. CDR3 length: 13 amino acids. Per the germline V gene, CDR1 is KGHSY and CDR2 is FQNENV. Trimming left V 7 bases short and J 6 bases short, with 16 bases between.

This clone was detected a few times. V and J are TRBV6-5 and TRBJ2-7; TRBD1 agrees at 9 bases. V lost 6 bases, J lost 5 bases, and 5 bases stayed unmatched. In germline, CDR1 is MNHEY, CDR2 SVGAGI. The CDR3 runs to 13 residues. Here the CDR3 reads CASRATGGNEQYF. DNA of the CDR3: TGTGCCAGCAGAGCTACAGGGGGCAACGAGCAGTACTTC.

V usage is TRBV6-7 and J usage is TRBJ1-5; D gene unclear. Being an ORF, TRBV6-7 has a function that is uncertain. V shed 8 bases and J shed 0 bases, with 11 bases lying between them. The CDR3 length is 14 residues. The CDR3 DNA sequence: TGTGCCAGCCGCCGTAGAGATAGCAATCAGCCCCAGCATTTT. This gives the protein CASRRRDSNQPQHF.

This clone was seen only once. The V and J genes are TRBV11-2 and TRBJ1-4, with 7 bases lining up with TRBD1. Germline V CDR1 and CDR2: SGHAT, FQNNGV. After removal of 4 bases from V and 8 bases from J, the junction contained 10 bases not matched to a gene. The CDR3 contains 15 residues. CDR3 sequence: CASSSLTGAGEKLFF. CDR3 DNA sequence: TGTGCCAGCAGCTCGTTAACAGGGGCTGGCGAAAAACTGTTTTTT.

The DNA for the CDR3 is TGCGCCAGCAGCGGCGGGTTTGGCCAGCCCCAGCATTTT. Translated: CASSGGFGQPQHF. This sequence joins TRBV5-1 and TRBJ1-5; D not certain. Germline V gene sequence: CDR1 SGHRS, CDR2 YFSETQ. Trimming shortened V by 4 bases and J by 7 bases, and 12 bases separated the two germline ends. The CDR3 is made up of 13 amino acids.

The V and J genes are TRBV7-9 and TRBJ2-3; D not certain. The germline V gene encodes CDR1 SEHNR and CDR2 FQNEAQ (reference sequence). The CDR3 runs to 13 residues. The V end lost 4 bases, the J end lost 2 bases, and 7 bases lay between the germline ends. CDR3 protein: CASSSENTDTQYF. DNA for the CDR3: TGTGCCAGCAGCTCCGAGAACACAGATACGCAGTATTTT.